The rows below give T cell receptor beta chains drawn from one sample of a study of breast tumors, draining lymph nodes, adjacent tissues. In TCRdb, the multiplex PCR reads were re-called with MiXCR into one record per CDR3 protein. The sample has 83,000 or so distinct CDR3 sequences, roughly a fifth seen once. Material for sequencing was axillary lymph node tissue. The receptors were gathered from a female donor with breast cancer. Some clones in this sample may be carry-over from other donors' samples. Both conserved end residues are trimmed from each CDR3. Each record gives: clone size, V gene, CDR3 protein. Not every row has a clone size; where given, it reads once, few, many or a size class.

many TRBV4-2 ASSQETSNQPQH
many TRBV11-2 ASSLVISTDTQY
many TRBV5-5 ASSLGGLQARETQY
few TRBV28 ASSHGGGSYNEQF
many TRBV5-1 ASSGGTGGETQY
many TRBV2 ASSGLAEQY
many TRBV28 ASSAFTGVYEQY
many TRBV20-1 SANHFTGGNGYT
. TRBV20-1 SGNGNGQF
. TRBV5-5 ASSPGTGTYERY
many TRBV6-2/TRBV6-3 ASNPGGGKPYEQY
many TRBV20-1 SATFQVGNSPLH
. TRBV6-1 ASSLTVYGYT
many TRBV12-3/TRBV12-4 ASSLGVAGAKNIQY
many TRBV20-1 SARVPSGYQETQY
many TRBV4-1 ASSQGWARGDEQY
many TRBV20-1 SVPGLVHYEQY
many TRBV25-1 ASSGWGSYSPLH
many TRBV7-9 ASSVRGGTPLEQY
many TRBV7-9 ASSLGGSQETQY
. TRBV5-1 ASSLMPSTPQGTQY
many TRBV2 ASSGDLGTSVDNEQF
many TRBV5-5 ASSYGPAGETQY
many TRBV10-3 AISPTGNQPQH
. TRBV12-3/TRBV12-4 ASSLRGLGTEAF
many TRBV9 ASNYANTGELF
many TRBV14 ASSQGEGLEQY
many TRBV19 ASNNIGPGKGSGANVLT
many TRBV7-2 ASSEPSGLAGHTGELF
many TRBV20-1 SAREGGLGNIQY
many TRBV4-1 ASSQKQGFGNTIY
many TRBV5-5 ASSLEQGRGEQY
many TRBV6-5 ASSWDRANYGYT
. TRBV9 ASSVVKGARTGELF
few TRBV3-1 ASSPGILSGYT
many TRBV5-1 ASKGSGSYEQY
many TRBV20-1 RGSGSGNEQF
many TRBV9 ASSVEVQNTDTQY
. TRBV30 AWSGRDGTYEQY
many TRBV20-1 SASLGNYGYT
many TRBV7-6 ASSLGTSGSSTDTQY
. TRBV28 ASTTGNQPQH
many TRBV20-1 SARVQNNYGYT
few TRBV18 ASSPDRNSPLH
. TRBV28 ASGKWRLASDRDQETQY
many TRBV2 ACTGTSGYNEQF
. TRBV28 ASSLGNEKLF
many TRBV29-1 SVVPGSYNEQF
many TRBV20-1 SARASGKGGDTQY